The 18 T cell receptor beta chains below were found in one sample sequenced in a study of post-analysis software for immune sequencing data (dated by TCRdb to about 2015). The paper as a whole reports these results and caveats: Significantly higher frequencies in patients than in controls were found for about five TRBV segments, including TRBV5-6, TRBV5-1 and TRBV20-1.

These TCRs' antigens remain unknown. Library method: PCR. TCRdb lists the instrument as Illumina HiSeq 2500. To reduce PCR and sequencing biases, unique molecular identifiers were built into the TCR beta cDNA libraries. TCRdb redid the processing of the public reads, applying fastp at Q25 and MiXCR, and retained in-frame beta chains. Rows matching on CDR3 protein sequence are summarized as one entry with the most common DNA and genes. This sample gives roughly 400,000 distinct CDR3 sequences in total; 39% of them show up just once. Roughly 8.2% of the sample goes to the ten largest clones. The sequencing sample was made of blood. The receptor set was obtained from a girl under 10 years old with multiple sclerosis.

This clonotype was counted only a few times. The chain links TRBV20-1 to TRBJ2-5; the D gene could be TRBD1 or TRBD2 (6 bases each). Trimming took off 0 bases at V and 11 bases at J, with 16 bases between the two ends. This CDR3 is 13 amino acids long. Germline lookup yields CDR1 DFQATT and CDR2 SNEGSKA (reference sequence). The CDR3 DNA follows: TGCAGTGCTAGAGAAACAGGGCGACTAGGGCAGTACTTC. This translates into CSARETGRLGQYF.

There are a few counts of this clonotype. In DNA form, the CDR3 reads TGTGCCAGCAGTTTAACCCTACGAAGCTCCTACGAGCAGTACTTC. The encoded protein is CASSLTLRSSYEQYF. The gene calls are TRBV28 and TRBJ2-7, with D uncertain. Germline V gene data show CDR1 as MDHEN and CDR2 as SYDVKM. CDR3 length: 15 residues. V was shortened by 2 bases and J by 0 bases, with 11 bases between the two germline ends.

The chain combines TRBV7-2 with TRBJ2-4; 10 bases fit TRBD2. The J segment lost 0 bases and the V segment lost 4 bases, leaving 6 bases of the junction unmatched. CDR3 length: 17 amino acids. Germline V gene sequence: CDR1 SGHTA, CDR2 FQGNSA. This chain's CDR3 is CASSSSGRELAKNIQYF. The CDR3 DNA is TGTGCCAGCAGCTCCAGCGGGAGGGAACTAGCCAAAAACATTCAGTACTTC.

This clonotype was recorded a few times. The CDR3 sequence: CASSQDSSGVGNQPQHF. The CDR3 bases are TGCGCCAGCAGCCAAGATTCTTCGGGCGTCGGCAATCAGCCCCAGCATTTT. V is TRBV4-3 and J is TRBJ1-5, with unresolved D. Germline loops: CDR1 LGHNA, CDR2 YSLEER. V lost 0 bases and J 2 bases, leaving 14 bases between the germline ends. The CDR3 spans 17 residues.

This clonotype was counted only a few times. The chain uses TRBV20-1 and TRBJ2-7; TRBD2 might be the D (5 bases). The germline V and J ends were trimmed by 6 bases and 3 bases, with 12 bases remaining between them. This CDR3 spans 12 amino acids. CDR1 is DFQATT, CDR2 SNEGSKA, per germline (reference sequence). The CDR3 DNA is TGCAGTGCAGGCGCGGGTATCTACGAGCAGTACTTC. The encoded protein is CSAGAGIYEQYF.

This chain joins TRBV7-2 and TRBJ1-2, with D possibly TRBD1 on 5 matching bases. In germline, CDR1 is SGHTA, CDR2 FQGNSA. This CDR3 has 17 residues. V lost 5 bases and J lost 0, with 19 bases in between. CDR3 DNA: TGTGCCAGCAGCCCCTCCCTTAGTAGGGGAGCTAACTATGGCTACACCTTC. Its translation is CASSPSLSRGANYGYTF.

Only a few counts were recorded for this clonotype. The DNA of the CDR3 is TGCGCCAGCAGCCAAGTGATCCGCTGGGGAACGGACGAGCAGTTCTTC. It specifies CASSQVIRWGTDEQFF. The V gene is TRBV4-3, the J gene TRBJ2-1; no definite D call. The CDR3 consists of 16 residues. In germline, CDR1 is LGHNA, CDR2 YSLEER. The V gene lost 1 base and the J gene lost 10 bases, with 20 bases spanning the gap.

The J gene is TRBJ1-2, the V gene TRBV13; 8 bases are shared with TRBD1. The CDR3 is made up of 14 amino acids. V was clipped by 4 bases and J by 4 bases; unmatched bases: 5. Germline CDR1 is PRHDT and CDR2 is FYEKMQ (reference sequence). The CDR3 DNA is TGTGCCAGCAGCTCAAGCAGGGGGCTCTATGGCTACACCTTC. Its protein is CASSSSRGLYGYTF.

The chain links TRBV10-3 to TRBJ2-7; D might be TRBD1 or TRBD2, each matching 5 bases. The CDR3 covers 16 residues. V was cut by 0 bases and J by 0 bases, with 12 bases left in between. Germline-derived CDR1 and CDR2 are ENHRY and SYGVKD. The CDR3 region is CAISESRAGTSYEQYF. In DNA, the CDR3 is TGTGCCATCAGTGAGTCAAGGGCAGGGACCTCCTACGAGCAGTACTTC.

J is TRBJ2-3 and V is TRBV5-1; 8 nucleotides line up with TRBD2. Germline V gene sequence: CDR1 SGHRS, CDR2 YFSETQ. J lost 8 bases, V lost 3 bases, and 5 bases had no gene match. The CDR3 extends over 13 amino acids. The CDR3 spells CASSSLLAGTQYF. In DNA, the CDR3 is TGCGCCAGCAGCTCCCTCCTAGCGGGTACGCAGTATTTT.

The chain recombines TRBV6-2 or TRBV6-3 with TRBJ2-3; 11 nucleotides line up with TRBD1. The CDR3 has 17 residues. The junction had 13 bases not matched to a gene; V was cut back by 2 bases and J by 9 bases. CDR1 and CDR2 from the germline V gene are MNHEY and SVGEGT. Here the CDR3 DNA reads TGTGCCAGCAGTTACAGGACAGGGGGCACCCCTCCATACACGCAGTATTTT. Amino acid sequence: CASSYRTGGTPPYTQYF.

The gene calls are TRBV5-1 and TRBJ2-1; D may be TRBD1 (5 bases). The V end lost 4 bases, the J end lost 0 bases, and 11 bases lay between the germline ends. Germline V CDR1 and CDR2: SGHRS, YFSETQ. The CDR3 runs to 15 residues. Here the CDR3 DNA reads TGCGCCAGCAGCCAGGACACAGGCTCCTACAATGAGCAGTTCTTC. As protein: CASSQDTGSYNEQFF.

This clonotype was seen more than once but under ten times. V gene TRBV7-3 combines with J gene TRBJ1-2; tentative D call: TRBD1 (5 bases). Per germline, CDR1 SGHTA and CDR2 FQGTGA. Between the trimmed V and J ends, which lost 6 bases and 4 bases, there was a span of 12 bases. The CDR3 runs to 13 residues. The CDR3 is CASSSDGTYGYTF. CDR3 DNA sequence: TGTGCCAGCAGTTCCGACGGGACCTATGGCTACACCTTC.

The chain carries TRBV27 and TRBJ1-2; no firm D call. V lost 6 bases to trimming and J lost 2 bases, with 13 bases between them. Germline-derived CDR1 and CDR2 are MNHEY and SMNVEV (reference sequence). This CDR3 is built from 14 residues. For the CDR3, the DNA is TGTGCCAGCAGGACGGACCGGTGGAACTATGGCTACACCTTC. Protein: CASRTDRWNYGYTF.

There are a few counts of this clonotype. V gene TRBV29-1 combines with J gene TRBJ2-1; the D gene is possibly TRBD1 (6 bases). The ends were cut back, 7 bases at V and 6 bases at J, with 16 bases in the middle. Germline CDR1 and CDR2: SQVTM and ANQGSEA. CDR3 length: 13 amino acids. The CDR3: CSDELQGFNEQFF. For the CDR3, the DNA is TGCAGCGACGAGTTGCAGGGGTTCAATGAGCAGTTCTTC.

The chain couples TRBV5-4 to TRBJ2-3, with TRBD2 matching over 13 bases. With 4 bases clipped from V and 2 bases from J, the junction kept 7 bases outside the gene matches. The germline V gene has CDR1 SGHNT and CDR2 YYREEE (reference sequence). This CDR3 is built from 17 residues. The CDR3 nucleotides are TGTGCCAGCAGCCGCGGGACTAGCGGGAAACTCACAGATACGCAGTATTTT. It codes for CASSRGTSGKLTDTQYF.

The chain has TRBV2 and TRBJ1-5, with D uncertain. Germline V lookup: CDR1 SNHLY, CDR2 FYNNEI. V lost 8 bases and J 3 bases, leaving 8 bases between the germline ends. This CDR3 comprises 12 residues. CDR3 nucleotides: TGTGCCAGCTGGGGATTCAATCAGCCCCAGCATTTT. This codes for CASWGFNQPQHF. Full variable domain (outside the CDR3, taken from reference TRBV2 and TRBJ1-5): EPEVTQTPSHQVTQMGQEVILRCVPISNHLYFYWYRQILGQKVEFLVSFYNNEISEKSEIFDDQFSVERPDGSNFTLKIRSTKLEDSAMYFCASWGFNQPQHFGDGTRLSIL.

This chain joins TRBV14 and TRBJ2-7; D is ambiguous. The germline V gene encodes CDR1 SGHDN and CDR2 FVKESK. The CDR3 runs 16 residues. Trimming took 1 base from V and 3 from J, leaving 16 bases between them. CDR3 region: CASSQGRPAGDYEQYF. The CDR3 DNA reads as TGTGCCAGCAGCCAAGGACGTCCCGCAGGTGACTACGAGCAGTACTTC.